These T cell receptor beta chains were read from a single sample in a study of OX40 agonist ivuxolimab in advanced cancers. Using immunoSEQ multiplex PCR, the repertoire was profiled, and TCRdb retains in-frame clones only, with some absent. The sample contains roughly 50,000 clones, around 89% of which appear only once. Sequenced here: CD4+ or CD8+ T cells sorted from blood, sampled in a trial of the OX40 agonist ivuxolimab. These receptors all stem from an adult with an advanced solid tumor such as melanoma, head and neck, liver or kidney cancer. Both conserved end residues are part of each CDR3. Fields, in order: J gene, clone size, D gene, V gene, CDR3 protein, CDR3 DNA. A D gene is named only where the DNA matches it firmly. Size tells how often a clone was seen (once, few, many) or the class of an expanded clone, and some rows leave it out.

>TRBJ1-1|-|-|TRBV5-4
CASTPDRVIMNTEAFF
TGTGCCAGCACCCCGGACAGAGTTATTATGAACACTGAAGCTTTCTTT
>TRBJ2-3|-|-|TRBV29-1
CSSGVRTTSTDTQYF
TGCAGCTCGGGGGTGCGGACAACTAGCACAGATACGCAGTATTTT
>TRBJ1-2|-|-|TRBV7-8
CASSLDTGNYGYTF
TGTGCCAGCAGCTTAGATACGGGAAACTATGGCTACACCTTC
>TRBJ2-5|-|TRBD2|TRBV9
CASSGGTSGVQETQYF
TGTGCCAGCAGCGGGGGGACTAGCGGGGTCCAAGAGACCCAGTACTTC
>TRBJ2-2|-|-|TRBV6-5
CASRIGRANTGELFF
TGTGCCAGCAGAATAGGCAGGGCGAACACCGGGGAGCTGTTTTTT
>TRBJ2-7|-|-|TRBV10-3
CAISGRAGQGNEQYF
TGTGCCATCAGTGGAAGAGCAGGGCAGGGTAACGAGCAGTACTTC
>TRBJ2-7|-|TRBD1|TRBV25-1
CASRWTGGSDEQYF
TGTGCCAGCAGGTGGACAGGGGGCTCGGACGAGCAGTACTTC
>TRBJ1-5|once|TRBD1|TRBV4-2
CASSLTGGREQPQHF
TGTGCCAGCAGCCTGACAGGGGGCAGGGAACAGCCCCAGCATTTT
>TRBJ2-7|-|TRBD1|TRBV18
CASSPVGQGAHEQYF
TGTGCCAGCTCACCGGTCGGACAGGGGGCCCACGAGCAGTACTTC
>TRBJ1-4|-|TRBD1|TRBV10-3
CASKPGTAATNEKLFF
TGTGCCAGCAAGCCTGGGACAGCCGCAACTAATGAAAAACTGTTTTTT
>TRBJ2-4|-|-|TRBV29-1
CSVARGPGKNIQYF
TGCAGCGTTGCGCGGGGGCCTGGAAAAAACATTCAGTACTTC
>TRBJ2-3|-|-|TRBV5-6
CASSPRGADTQYF
TGTGCCAGCAGCCCCCGAGGGGCTGATACGCAGTATTTT
>TRBJ1-5|once|-|TRBV28
CASSLSTENQPQHF
TGTGCCAGCAGTTTATCGACGGAAAATCAGCCCCAGCATTTT
>TRBJ2-7|-|TRBD1|TRBV6-5
CASSYSDRASYEQYF
TGTGCCAGTAGTTACTCGGACAGGGCTTCCTACGAGCAGTACTTC
>TRBJ2-3|-|-|TRBV7-8
CASSPMSGDPDTQYF
TGTGCCAGCAGCCCAATGTCGGGGGACCCAGATACGCAGTATTTT
>TRBJ1-1|-|TRBD1|TRBV18
CASSPGRGDTEAFF
TGTGCCAGCTCACCGGGCAGGGGGGACACTGAAGCTTTCTTT
>TRBJ2-7|-|TRBD2|TRBV7-2
CASSQLAGGYEQYF
TGTGCCAGCAGCCAGCTAGCGGGAGGCTACGAGCAGTACTTC
>TRBJ1-3|-|-|TRBV6-4
CASSAFHEIGRNTIYF
TGTGCCAGCAGTGCCTTCCACGAAATTGGTAGAAACACCATATATTTT
>TRBJ1-1|-|TRBD1|TRBV5-1
CASSFWTGNTEAFF
TGCGCCAGCAGCTTTTGGACAGGGAACACTGAAGCTTTCTTT
>TRBJ2-3|-|-|TRBV9
CASSVEAGRTDTQYF
TGTGCCAGCAGCGTAGAAGCAGGCCGCACAGATACGCAGTATTTT
>TRBJ1-1|-|-|TRBV6-5
CASSYSRQMNTEAFF
TGTGCCAGCAGTTACTCCAGACAAATGAACACTGAAGCTTTCTTT
>TRBJ2-3|-|-|TRBV18
CASSPYKEVTDMQYF
TGTGCCAGCTCACCCTACAAGGAGGTGACAGATATGCAGTATTTT
>TRBJ2-3|-|TRBD1|TRBV5-1
CASWGQPTDTQYF
TGCGCCAGCTGGGGACAGCCCACAGATACGCAGTATTTT
>TRBJ2-7|-|-|TRBV19
CASSTWGDEQYF
TGTGCCAGTAGTACTTGGGGAGACGAGCAGTACTTC
>TRBJ1-4|once|-|TRBV4-1
CASSQRTAATNEKLFF
TGCGCCAGCAGCCAACGGACAGCTGCAACTAATGAAAAACTGTTTTTT
>TRBJ2-7|-|-|TRBV10-3
CAIRGGTSARTYEQYF
TGTGCCATCAGAGGGGGCACTAGCGCCCGAACCTACGAGCAGTACTTC
>TRBJ2-7|-|-|TRBV18
CASSRGTVSYEQYF
TGTGCCAGCTCAAGGGGGACGGTCTCCTACGAGCAGTACTTC
>TRBJ1-2|once|-|TRBV7-2
CASSFGGDGYGYTF
TGTGCCAGCAGCTTCGGGGGGGACGGATATGGCTACACCTTC
>TRBJ1-2|-|TRBD1|TRBV30
CAWSVGQVGGYTF
TGTGCCTGGAGTGTAGGACAGGTGGGCGGCTACACCTTC
>TRBJ1-3|-|-|TRBV28
CASSTTTSSSGNTIYF
TGTGCCAGCAGTACTACGACATCTAGCTCTGGAAACACCATATATTTT
>TRBJ1-1|-|-|TRBV29-1
CSVLVTGNTEAFF
TGCAGCGTTCTTGTGACAGGCAACACTGAAGCTTTCTTT
>TRBJ1-1|-|-|TRBV28
CASNPHAEAFF
TGTGCCAGCAACCCCCATGCTGAAGCTTTCTTT
>TRBJ1-3|-|TRBD1|TRBV28
CASSTIPGTARNTIYF
TGTGCCAGCAGTACGATCCCCGGGACAGCTAGAAACACCATATATTTT
>TRBJ1-2|-|-|TRBV6-1
CASSEAGRVYGYTF
TGTGCCAGCAGTGAAGCGGGCAGGGTATATGGCTACACCTTC
>TRBJ2-7|-|-|TRBV5-4
CASSEASEQYF
TGTGCCAGCAGCGAAGCCAGTGAGCAGTACTTC
>TRBJ2-2|-|-|TRBV9
CASSVEIVGELFF
TGTGCCAGCAGCGTAGAAATTGTCGGGGAGCTGTTTTTT
>TRBJ2-1|once|TRBD1|TRBV2
CASHQGDSSYNEQFF
TGTGCCAGCCACCAGGGGGACAGCTCCTACAATGAGCAGTTCTTC
>TRBJ1-2|-|-|TRBV5-1
CASSSGQPGGNYGYTF
TGCGCCAGCAGCTCGGGACAACCCGGCGGGAACTATGGCTACACCTTC
>TRBJ1-2|-|-|TRBV28
CASSFPEGGFYGYTF
TGTGCCAGCAGTTTTCCTGAGGGGGGGTTCTATGGCTACACCTTC
>TRBJ2-5|once|TRBD2|TRBV5-1
CASSLATRLAGVGETQYF
TGCGCCAGCAGCTTGGCCACGAGACTAGCGGGAGTCGGAGAGACCCAGTACTTC
>TRBJ1-1|-|-|TRBV28
CASSSHRVNTEAFF
TGTGCCAGCAGTTCCCACAGAGTGAACACTGAAGCTTTCTTT
>TRBJ2-3|-|-|TRBV5-4
CASSLALADTQYF
TGTGCCAGCAGCTTGGCCTTAGCAGATACGCAGTATTTT
>TRBJ1-1|-|-|TRBV12-5
CASGPNQGTEAFF
TGTGCTAGTGGCCCAAATCAGGGAACTGAAGCTTTCTTT
>TRBJ1-4|-|-|TRBV2
CASRGIRGNEKLFF
TGTGCCAGCAGAGGGATCCGGGGGAATGAAAAACTGTTTTTT
>TRBJ1-5|-|-|TRBV15
CATSSPRRGRNQPQHF
TGTGCCACCAGCAGCCCCCGGCGGGGTCGCAATCAGCCCCAGCATTTT
>TRBJ1-2|-|-|TRBV2
CASRSYGYTF
TGTGCCAGCAGATCCTATGGCTACACCTTC
>TRBJ1-5|-|-|TRBV27
CASSPRGHMKQPQHF
TGTGCCAGCAGTCCCAGAGGGCACATGAAACAGCCCCAGCATTTT
>TRBJ2-7|-|-|TRBV9
CASSPEFLPYEQYF
TGTGCCAGCAGCCCTGAGTTCCTCCCCTACGAGCAGTACTTC
>TRBJ2-7|-|-|TRBV7-8
CASSYPAGSYEQYF
TGTGCCAGCAGCTATCCCGCGGGGTCTTATGAGCAGTACTTC
>TRBJ2-3|-|-|TRBV2
CASSVMFSSTDTQYF
TGTGCCAGCAGTGTAATGTTTTCTAGCACAGATACGCAGTATTTT
>TRBJ1-1|-|-|TRBV23-1
CASSQPTENTEAFF
TGCGCCAGCAGTCAACCGACGGAGAACACTGAAGCTTTCTTT
>TRBJ1-5|-|TRBD1|TRBV19
CASSINRGNQPQHF
TGTGCCAGTAGTATAAACAGGGGAAATCAGCCCCAGCATTTT
>TRBJ2-2|-|TRBD2|TRBV15
CATSVEGGGNTGELFF
TGTGCCACCAGCGTTGAGGGCGGGGGGAACACCGGGGAGCTGTTTTTT
>TRBJ2-1|-|-|TRBV7-9
CATRTDLGYNEQFF
TGTGCCACACGAACGGATCTCGGGTACAATGAGCAGTTCTTC
>TRBJ1-1|few|-|TRBV9
CASSIGTNTEAFF
TGTGCCAGCAGCATTGGGACTAACACTGAAGCTTTCTTT
>TRBJ2-5|-|TRBD1|TRBV19
CASKRDSLSNGETQYF
TGTGCCAGCAAACGGGACAGTTTATCGAATGGCGAGACCCAGTACTTC
>TRBJ1-5|-|-|TRBV19
CASSMFVNSNQPQHF
TGTGCCAGTAGTATGTTCGTCAATAGCAATCAGCCCCAGCATTTT